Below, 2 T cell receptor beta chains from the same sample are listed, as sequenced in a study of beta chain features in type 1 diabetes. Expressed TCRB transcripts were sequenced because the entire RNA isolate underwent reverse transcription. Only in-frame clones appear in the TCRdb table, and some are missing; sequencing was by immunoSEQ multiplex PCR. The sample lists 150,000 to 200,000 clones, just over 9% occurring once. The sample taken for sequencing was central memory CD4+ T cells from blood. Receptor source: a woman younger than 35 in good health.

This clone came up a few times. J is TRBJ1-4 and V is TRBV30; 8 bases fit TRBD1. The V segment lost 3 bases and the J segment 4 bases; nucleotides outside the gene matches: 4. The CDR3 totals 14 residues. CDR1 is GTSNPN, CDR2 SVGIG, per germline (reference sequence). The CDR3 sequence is CAWRDTGGNEKLFF. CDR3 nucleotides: TGTGCCTGGAGGGATACAGGGGGTAATGAAAAACTGTTTTTT.

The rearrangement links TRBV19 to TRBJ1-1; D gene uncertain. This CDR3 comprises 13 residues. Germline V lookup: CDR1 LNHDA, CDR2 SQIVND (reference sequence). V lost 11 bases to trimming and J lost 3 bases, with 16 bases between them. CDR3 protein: CAVREGGDTEAFF. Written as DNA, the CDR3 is TGTGCCGTTCGGGAGGGAGGTGACACTGAAGCTTTCTTT.